This is a list of T cell receptor beta chains from one sample in a study of control samples from healthy donors and cancer patients. Profiled with immunoSEQ multiplex PCR; TCRdb holds only in-frame clones, not every one. This table has 190,000 or so clones, 85% to 95% appearing once. The sequencing input was blood. Receptor source: a man aged 18 to 29 in good health. The CDR3 runs from the conserved cysteine through the conserved F or W. A D gene is named only where the DNA matches it firmly. Part of the rows lack a size; the others show once, few, many or a class for expanded clones.

v_gene	abundance	d_gene	j_gene	len	CDR3nt	CDR3aa
TRBV30	NA	NA	TRBJ2-3	15	TGTGCCTGGACCCTAGGGGGAGTACGCACAGATACGCAGTATTTT	CAWTLGGVRTDTQYF
TRBV5-1	NA	TRBD1	TRBJ1-5	15	TGCGCCAGCAGCTTGGCAGGGGGGGCTGATCAGCCCCAGCATTTT	CASSLAGGADQPQHF
TRBV7-3	NA	NA	TRBJ1-1	13	TGTGCCAGCAGCTTAACGAAGGAAGCCCAAGCTTTCTTT	CASSLTKEAQAFF
TRBV5-1	NA	TRBD2	TRBJ2-7	14	TGCGCCAGCAGCTTAAGCGGGGGGGCCTACGAGCAGTACTTC	CASSLSGGAYEQYF
TRBV4-1	NA	NA	TRBJ2-6	13	TGCGCCAGCTCTGGGTCTGGGGCCAACGTCCTGACTTTC	CASSGSGANVLTF
TRBV7-3	NA	NA	TRBJ2-2	13	TGTGCCAGCAGCACCCAGGGGGGCAGGGAGCTGTTTTTT	CASSTQGGRELFF
TRBV28	NA	TRBD1	TRBJ1-3	17	TGTGCCAGCACGGACAGGGAGAGGTTTTCGGAAGGAAACACCATATATTTT	CASTDRERFSEGNTIYF
TRBV30	NA	TRBD1	TRBJ2-5	13	TGTGCCTGGGAAGGACAGGTCCAAGAGACCCAGTACTTC	CAWEGQVQETQYF
TRBV2	few	NA	TRBJ1-6	12	TGTGCCAGCAGATTATATAATTCACCCCTCCACTTT	CASRLYNSPLHF
TRBV19	NA	TRBD2	TRBJ2-1	17	TGTGCCAGTAGTCCCCTAGCGGGGGGTAACTCCTACAATGAGCAGTTCTTC	CASSPLAGGNSYNEQFF
TRBV6-5	NA	NA	TRBJ2-5	13	TGTGCCACCCGGGCGTACAACCAAGAGACCCAGTACTTC	CATRAYNQETQYF
TRBV29-1	NA	NA	TRBJ1-1	16	TGCAGCGTTGAAGAAGCCCGGGATTGGACGAACACTGAAGCTTTCTTT	CSVEEARDWTNTEAFF
TRBV7-2	NA	TRBD1	TRBJ1-1	15	TGTGCCAGCAGCCCTCGGACAGGGCCGAACACTGAAGCTTTCTTT	CASSPRTGPNTEAFF
TRBV6-1	NA	TRBD1	TRBJ1-1	16	TGTGCCAGCAGTGAGGGACAGGGGCCATTGAACACTGAAGCTTTCTTT	CASSEGQGPLNTEAFF
TRBV5-1	once	NA	TRBJ2-2	17	TGCGCCAGCAGCTCGAATTTGGACGGGGCTAACACCGGGGAGCTGTTTTTT	CASSSNLDGANTGELFF
TRBV7-9	NA	NA	TRBJ2-1	15	TGTGCCAGCACAGAAACAGGGAACGTTTACAATGAGCAGTTCTTC	CASTETGNVYNEQFF
TRBV3-1/TRBV3-2	NA	TRBD1	TRBJ2-7	13	TGTGCCAGCAGCCAATACCGGGACAGGGAGCAGTACTTC	CASSQYRDREQYF
TRBV30	NA	TRBD1	TRBJ1-1	20	TGTGCCTGGAGGAGGGTTTATTTTTCTCCGGGACAGCGACTTAGTACTGAAGCTTTCTTT	CAWRRVYFSPGQRLSTEAFF
TRBV30	NA	NA	TRBJ1-1	13	TGTGCCTGGAGTGTACATGAGGGGGATGAAGCTTTCTTT	CAWSVHEGDEAFF
TRBV27	NA	NA	TRBJ1-1	15	TGTGCCAGCAGTTTACTCCAGACCATGAACACTGAAGCTTTCTTT	CASSLLQTMNTEAFF
TRBV5-1	NA	NA	TRBJ1-1	14	TGCGCCAGCAGCTTATCAGGGTCGAACACTGAAGCTTTCTTT	CASSLSGSNTEAFF
TRBV29-1	once	NA	TRBJ2-2	12	TGCAGCGCCAGGGGCGGCACCGGGGAGCTGTTTTTT	CSARGGTGELFF
TRBV5-1	NA	TRBD1	TRBJ2-7	17	TGCGCCAGCAGCTCCCGAAACCCGGGACAGGTTTTCCACGAGCAGTACTTC	CASSSRNPGQVFHEQYF
TRBV3-1/TRBV3-2	NA	NA	TRBJ2-1	12	TGTGCCAGCAGCCAAGGAGTGAATGAGCAGTTCTTC	CASSQGVNEQFF
TRBV9	NA	TRBD2	TRBJ2-3	15	TGTGCCAGCAGCGTAGTAGCGGGGGGGTCAGATACGCAGTATTTT	CASSVVAGGSDTQYF
TRBV12-3/TRBV12-4	NA	NA	TRBJ1-5	12	TGTGCCAGCAGCCTAAATTCGTCGCCCCAGCATTTT	CASSLNSSPQHF
TRBV5-1	once	TRBD1	TRBJ1-4	15	TGCGCCAGCAGCCTGCGGACAGGGAGCGGTGAAAAACTGTTTTTT	CASSLRTGSGEKLFF
TRBV7-9	NA	NA	TRBJ1-4	16	TGTGCCAGCATAGCGACCGGCGGAGCAACTAATGAAAAACTGTTTTTT	CASIATGGATNEKLFF